A single sample gave rise to the 17 T cell receptor beta chains below, sequenced in a study of blood T cells in healthy people across ages. Through a sample-barcoded 5' primer and a J-beta primer mix, a second PCR was run for roughly 7 to 12 cycles. MiXCR was run by TCRdb on the 5' RACE reads, yielding one entry per CDR3 protein. Of approximately 780,000 distinct CDR3 sequences listed, roughly 25% are singletons. The sample was also reused in another study, on T cells of mothers and their children.

The sequencing input was blood. These receptor sequences come from a boy younger than 18 in good health.

The chain carries TRBV15 and TRBJ1-2; 10 bases fit TRBD1. Trimming cost V 6 bases and J 6 bases; bases outside gene matches: 4. The CDR3 spans 13 residues. The germline V gene encodes CDR1 LNHNV and CDR2 YYDKDF (reference sequence). CDR3 coding DNA: TGTGCCACCAGGGGGACAGGGGTTAATGGCTACACCTTC. It translates to CATRGTGVNGYTF. The variable domain in full, with the rest retrieved from reference TRBV15 and TRBJ1-2, is DAMVIQNPRYQVTQFGKPVTLSCSQTLNHNVMYWYQQKSSQAPKLLFHYYDKDFNNEADTPDNFQSRRPNTSFCFLDIRSPGLGDTAMYLCATRGTGVNGYTFGSGTRLTVV.

This clonotype was counted only a few times. V is TRBV7-3 and J is TRBJ2-3, with a weak D call TRBD2 (6 bases). Germline V gene lookup returns CDR1 SGHTA and CDR2 FQGTGA. Trimming took off 2 bases at V and 2 bases at J, with 20 bases between the two ends. This CDR3 contains 18 residues. The CDR3 sequence: CASSLLGPSGGTTDTQYF. In DNA, the CDR3 is TGTGCCAGCAGCTTATTAGGCCCGTCCGGGGGAACCACAGATACGCAGTATTTT.

The chain is built from TRBV5-6 and TRBJ2-5, with TRBD1 matching 7 bases. The J call is in doubt because the DNA end fits TRBJ2-7 better. This CDR3 is 15 amino acids long. Germline CDR1 reads SGHDT; CDR2 reads YYEEEE. The CDR3: CASRSLGGKVDEQYF. Here the CDR3 DNA reads TGTGCCAGCAGGTCGTTAGGGGGCAAGGTCGACGAGCAGTACTTC.

The chain uses TRBV28 and TRBJ2-3; 9 nucleotides agree with TRBD1. Per germline, CDR1 MDHEN and CDR2 SYDVKM. The CDR3 loop spans 14 amino acids. The V segment lost 7 bases and the J segment 2 bases; nucleotides outside the gene matches: 4. The CDR3 sequence is CASTGTGFTDTQYF. The CDR3 region has the DNA TGTGCCAGCACCGGGACAGGGTTCACAGATACGCAGTATTTT.

This rearrangement joins TRBV7-9 to TRBJ2-5; TRBD2 agrees at 8 bases. The CDR3 loop spans 16 amino acids. CDR1 SEHNR and CDR2 FQNEAQ come from the germline V gene (reference sequence). The J segment lost 3 bases and the V segment lost 5 bases, leaving 11 bases of the junction unmatched. The CDR3 DNA reads TGTGCCAGCAGCCGCTCCCATAGCGGGGTAAAAGAGACCCAGTACTTC. This translates into CASSRSHSGVKETQYF.

The chain joins TRBV11-2 to TRBJ2-5, with 13 bases matching TRBD2. V lost 3 bases to trimming and J lost 5 bases; unmatched junction nucleotides: 6. Germline CDR1 SGHAT, CDR2 FQNNGV. The CDR3 has 16 amino acids. The CDR3 DNA follows: TGTGCCAGCAGCTTCGGGACTAGCGGGGCCGGGGAGACCCAGTACTTC. Translation: CASSFGTSGAGETQYF.

The rearrangement uses TRBV29-1 and TRBJ2-4; the D is unclear. Between the trimmed V and J ends, which lost 0 bases and 2 bases, there was a span of 5 bases. CDR3 length equals 13 residues. Germline V gene lookup returns CDR1 SQVTM and CDR2 ANQGSEA. CDR3 sequence (DNA): TGCAGCGTTGAAGATTTCCCCAAAAACATTCAGTACTTC. This gives the protein CSVEDFPKNIQYF.

This clonotype was picked up a small number of times. The genes are TRBV20-1 and TRBJ1-6; TRBD1 agrees at 11 bases. Germline CDR1 DFQATT, CDR2 SNEGSKA (reference sequence). The CDR3 covers 17 residues. Trimming at V came to 0 bases and at J to 3 bases, leaving 4 bases not matched to a gene. The CDR3 DNA sequence: TGCAGTGCTAGAGACCCCGGGACAGGGGGCTATAATTCACCCCTCCACTTT. As protein: CSARDPGTGGYNSPLHF.

The chain uses TRBV11-2 and TRBJ2-6; D is unresolved. Germline CDR1 is SGHAT and CDR2 is FQNNGV. Trimming left V 1 base short and J 0 bases short, with 7 bases between. This CDR3 has 16 amino acids. This chain's CDR3 is CASSLAGHSGANVLTF. The CDR3 DNA sequence: TGTGCCAGCAGCTTAGCTGGGCACTCTGGGGCCAACGTCCTGACTTTC.

This clonotype occurred a few times. One junction end disagrees with the germline gene, perhaps due to a read error. The rearrangement joins TRBV2 to TRBJ2-1, with a weak D call TRBD1 (6 bases). In germline, CDR1 is SNHLY, CDR2 FYNNEI. The CDR3 sequence is 13 residues long. This chain's CDR3 is CVSSNRQDNEQFF. The DNA for the CDR3 is TGTGTCAGCAGCAATAGACAGGACAATGAGCAGTTCTTC.

Only a few counts were recorded for this clonotype. The rearrangement uses TRBV24-1 and TRBJ2-3; D perhaps matches TRBD1 (6 bases). This CDR3 contains 13 residues. CDR1 and CDR2 (germline): KGHDR, SFDVKD. Trimming stripped 4 bases from V and 9 bases from J, with 13 bases between. The CDR3 sequence: CATSDPGAVTQYF. CDR3 nucleotides: TGTGCCACCAGTGACCCAGGGGCAGTCACGCAGTATTTT.

This clonotype showed up just a few times. The chain uses TRBV7-9 and TRBJ2-7; the match to TRBD1 covers 8 bases. V was pared by 5 bases and J by 7 bases, with 7 bases of the junction left unmatched. The CDR3 length is 13 residues. Per germline, CDR1 SEHNR and CDR2 FQNEAQ (reference sequence). The CDR3 sequence is CASSPGTGPEQYF. The CDR3 coding sequence is TGTGCCAGCAGCCCGGGGACAGGTCCGGAGCAGTACTTC.

This clonotype has only a few counts. The gene calls are TRBV7-9 and TRBJ2-5; 7 bases agree with TRBD1. The germline CDR1 and CDR2 sequences are SEHNR and FQNEAQ (reference sequence). CDR3 length equals 15 residues. V lost 5 bases to trimming and J lost 2 bases; unmatched junction nucleotides: 8. For the CDR3, the DNA is TGTGCCAGCAGCGAAAACAGGGGTAGACAAGAGACCCAGTACTTC. This encodes CASSENRGRQETQYF.

This clonotype was counted only a few times. This chain joins TRBV7-2 and TRBJ2-5; 10 positions agree with TRBD2. Per germline, CDR1 SGHTA and CDR2 FQGNSA. CDR3 length: 13 amino acids. V dropped 10 bases and J dropped 0; count of bases not matched to a gene: 2. This chain's CDR3 is CATTSGNQETQYF. Written as DNA, the CDR3 is TGTGCCACCACTAGCGGGAACCAAGAGACCCAGTACTTC.

The table lists this clonotype with a few counts. The chain employs TRBV7-2 and TRBJ2-3; D is possibly TRBD1 (6 bases). The CDR3 runs 17 residues. The germline V and J ends were trimmed by 5 bases and 4 bases, with 22 bases remaining between them. CDR1 is SGHTA, CDR2 FQGNSA, per germline. CDR3 region: CASSLTSDRFRPDTQYF. The CDR3 DNA sequence: TGTGCCAGCAGCCTCACTTCAGACAGGTTTCGCCCAGATACGCAGTATTTT.

This clonotype has only a few counts. The chain joins TRBV2 to TRBJ2-6, with unresolved D. The germline V gene encodes CDR1 SNHLY and CDR2 FYNNEI. This CDR3 region has 15 residues. Between the trimmed V and J ends, which lost 3 bases and 3 bases, there was a span of 9 bases. For the CDR3, the DNA is TGTGCCAGCAGTGATGGGGTCAGTGGGGCCAACGTCCTGACTTTC. Its protein is CASSDGVSGANVLTF.

The V call is TRBV30, the J call TRBJ1-5, with D maybe TRBD1 (5 bases). CDR1 is GTSNPN and CDR2 is SVGIG in the germline V gene (reference sequence). Trimming removed 6 bases from V and 7 bases from J, with 25 bases in between. The CDR3 length is 16 residues. DNA of the CDR3: TGTGCCTGCTTCCCCCTGGGGGGGAACTTGGAGCAGCCCCAGCATTTT. Residues: CACFPLGGNLEQPQHF.